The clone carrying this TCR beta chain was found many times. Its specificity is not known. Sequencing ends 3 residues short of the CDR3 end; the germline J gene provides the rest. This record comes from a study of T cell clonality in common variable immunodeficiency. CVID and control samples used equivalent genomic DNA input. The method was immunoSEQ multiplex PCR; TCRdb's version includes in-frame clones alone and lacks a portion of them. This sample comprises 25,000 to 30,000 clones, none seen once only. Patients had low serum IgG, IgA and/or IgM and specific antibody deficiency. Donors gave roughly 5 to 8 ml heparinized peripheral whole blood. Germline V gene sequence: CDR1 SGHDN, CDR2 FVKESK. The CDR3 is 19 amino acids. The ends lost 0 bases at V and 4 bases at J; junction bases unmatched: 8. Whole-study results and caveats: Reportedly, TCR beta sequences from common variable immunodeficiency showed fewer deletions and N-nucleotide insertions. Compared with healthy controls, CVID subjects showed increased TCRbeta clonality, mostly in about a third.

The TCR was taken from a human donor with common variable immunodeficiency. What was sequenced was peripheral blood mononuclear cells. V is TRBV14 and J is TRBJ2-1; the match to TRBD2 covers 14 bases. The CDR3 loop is CASSQEERLAGGVYNEQFF. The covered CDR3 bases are TGTGCCAGCAGCCAAGAGGAGAGACTAGCGGGAGGGGTATACAATGAG. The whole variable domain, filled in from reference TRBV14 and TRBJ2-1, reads EAGVTQFPSHSVIEKGQTVTLRCDPISGHDNLYWYRRVMGKEIKFLLHFVKESKQDESGMPNNRFLAERTGGTYSTLKVQPAELEDSGVYFCASSQEERLAGGVYNEQFFGPGTRLTVL.